These 29 T cell receptor beta chains originate from one sample sequenced in a study of blood T cell repertoires in COVID-19. Method: immunoSEQ multiplex PCR; TCRdb's copy keeps in-frame clones and lacks some. The table shows approximately 250,000 clones, with about nine tenths occurring only once. What was sequenced was PBMCs or T cells enriched from blood (not recorded which). Every receptor here comes from a woman in her twenties or thirties with acute COVID-19.

This rearrangement joins TRBV27 to TRBJ2-2, with D possibly matching TRBD1 (5 bases). The CDR3 has 15 amino acids. V was clipped by 3 bases and J by 6 bases, with 14 bases between them. CDR1 MNHEY and CDR2 SMNVEV come from the germline V gene (reference sequence). CDR3 sequence: CASSLMGRAAGELFF. The CDR3, as DNA: TGTGCCAGCAGTTTGATGGGCAGGGCGGCCGGGGAGCTGTTTTTT.

Written as DNA, the CDR3 is TGTGCCAGCAGCTTGTTGGCCAGGCCAAATCAGCCCCAGCATTTT. Translation gives CASSLLARPNQPQHF. The rearrangement links TRBV7-8 to TRBJ1-5; no firm D call. CDR1 is SGHVS, CDR2 FQNEAQ, per germline. The V gene lost 3 bases and the J gene lost 4 bases, with 13 bases spanning the gap. The CDR3 is 15 amino acids.

CDR3 sequence: CASSPLAASYNEQFF. The CDR3 DNA sequence: TGTGCCAGCAGCCCACTAGCGGCGTCCTACAATGAGCAGTTCTTC. V gene TRBV14 combines with J gene TRBJ2-1; the match to TRBD2 covers 8 bases. Per the germline V gene, CDR1 is SGHDN and CDR2 is FVKESK. J was trimmed by 1 base and V by 4 bases; bases with no gene match: 3. This CDR3 is 15 amino acids long.

In this sample, this clone turned up a few times. This chain joins TRBV3-1 (or the pseudogene TRBV3-2) and TRBJ2-1, with 9 positions matching TRBD2. Germline CDR1 reads LGHDT; CDR2 reads YNNKEL (reference sequence). The CDR3 length is 19 residues. The junction had 9 bases not matched to a gene; V was cut back by 0 bases and J by 0 bases. CDR3 nucleotide sequence: TGTGCCAGCAGCCAAGATCAGCGGGAGGCGGGACGCTCCTACAATGAGCAGTTCTTC. It codes for CASSQDQREAGRSYNEQFF.

V gene TRBV19 combines with J gene TRBJ2-5, with a tentative D call TRBD2 (5 bases). The CDR3 contains 13 residues. CDR1 and CDR2 (germline): LNHDA, SQIVND (reference sequence). V lost 7 bases and J 9 bases, leaving 18 bases between the germline ends. The CDR3 sequence is CASMSRDGEPQYF. The CDR3 DNA sequence: TGTGCCAGTATGAGTCGGGATGGGGAGCCCCAGTACTTC.

This chain links TRBV25-1 with TRBJ2-7; 10 bases match TRBD2. The CDR3 sequence is 11 residues long. Germline loops: CDR1 MGHDK, CDR2 SYGVNS. V lost 8 bases to trimming and J lost 6 bases; unmatched junction nucleotides: 1. The CDR3 sequence: CASVAGGEQYF. The CDR3, as DNA: TGTGCCAGCGTAGCGGGAGGCGAGCAGTACTTC.

The rearrangement links TRBV28 to TRBJ2-1; no clear D. V was cut by 5 bases and J by 0 bases, with 8 bases left in between. Germline assignment: CDR1 MDHEN and CDR2 SYDVKM. The CDR3 is 14 amino acids. CDR3 sequence: CASSTLFSYNEQFF. Here the CDR3 DNA reads TGTGCCAGCAGTACATTGTTCTCCTACAATGAGCAGTTCTTC. Filled out from reference TRBV28 and TRBJ2-1, the complete variable domain reads DVKVTQSSRYLVKRTGEKVFLECVQDMDHENMFWYRQDPGLGLRLIYFSYDVKMKEKGDIPEGYSVSREKKERFSLILESASTNQTSMYLCASSTLFSYNEQFFGPGTRLTVL.

V and J are TRBV19 and TRBJ1-5, with D uncertain. This CDR3 has 15 amino acids. Germline CDR1 LNHDA, CDR2 SQIVND (reference sequence). V dropped 5 bases and J dropped 9 bases, with 20 bases sitting between them. The CDR3 here is CASSPTFSGVPPQHF. The CDR3 DNA reads as TGTGCCAGTAGTCCGACCTTTTCGGGAGTTCCGCCCCAGCATTTT. Filled out from reference TRBV19 and TRBJ1-5, the complete variable domain reads DGGITQSPKYLFRKEGQNVTLSCEQNLNHDAMYWYRQDPGQGLRLIYYSQIVNDFQKGDIAEGYSVSREKKESFPLTVTSAQKNPTAFYLCASSPTFSGVPPQHFGDGTRLSIL.

This chain connects TRBV19 to TRBJ2-7; TRBD2 might be the D (6 bases). The CDR3 runs 13 residues. Germline CDR1 reads LNHDA; CDR2 reads SQIVND (reference sequence). Trimming removed 5 bases from V and 3 bases from J, with 11 bases in between. CDR3 amino acids: CASSYGTDYEQYF. The DNA for the CDR3 is TGTGCCAGTAGTTACGGGACTGACTACGAGCAGTACTTC.

This clone was detected a few times. The genes are TRBV5-1 and TRBJ2-1, with D perhaps TRBD1 (5 bases). The CDR3 totals 18 residues. Germline assignment: CDR1 SGHRS and CDR2 YFSETQ. Deletions cut 1 base from V and 1 base from J, with 18 bases between. Here the CDR3 reads CASSLIGLRQQSYNEQFF. CDR3 in DNA: TGCGCCAGCAGCTTGATCGGCTTGCGACAGCAATCCTACAATGAGCAGTTCTTC.

The chain links TRBV11-3 to TRBJ2-1, with 10 nucleotides matching TRBD2. V lost 3 bases to trimming and J lost 6 bases; unmatched junction nucleotides: 11. Germline V lookup: CDR1 SGHNT, CDR2 YENEEA. The CDR3 length is 17 residues. The CDR3 sequence: CASSLGGLAGVGNEQFF. The CDR3, as DNA: TGTGCCAGCAGCTTGGGCGGCCTAGCGGGAGTGGGCAATGAGCAGTTCTTC.

The V call is TRBV24-1, the J call TRBJ2-2; a weak D match, TRBD1 (5 bases). The germline CDR1 and CDR2 sequences are KGHDR and SFDVKD. CDR3 length: 18 residues. Trimming cost V 6 bases and J 0 bases, with 19 bases left between them. CDR3 residues: CATSKSQQVFANTGELFF. CDR3 in DNA: TGTGCCACCAGTAAATCACAACAGGTGTTCGCGAACACCGGGGAGCTGTTTTTT.

The rearrangement links TRBV5-1 to TRBJ2-7; possibly TRBD1 for D (6 bases). The CDR3 extends over 14 amino acids. With 1 base removed from V and 3 bases from J, the gap between germline ends came to 11 bases. Germline CDR1 SGHRS, CDR2 YFSETQ. CDR3 protein: CASSLTVTGYEQYF. In DNA form, the CDR3 reads TGCGCCAGCAGCTTGACGGTGACAGGCTACGAGCAGTACTTC.

The chain links TRBV7-2 to TRBJ1-5; D possibly corresponds to TRBD1 (5 bases). Per the germline V gene, CDR1 is SGHTA and CDR2 is FQGNSA. Trimming left V 5 bases short and J 3 bases short, with 8 bases between. The CDR3 is 13 amino acids. The DNA of the CDR3 is TGTGCCAGCAGCGGGGGGAACAATCAGCCCCAGCATTTT. This translates into CASSGGNNQPQHF.

The chain joins TRBV4-1 to TRBJ2-2; 10 bases align to TRBD2. Trimming took 4 bases from V and 5 from J; bases not matched to a gene: 4. Germline V lookup: CDR1 MGHRA, CDR2 YSYEKL. The CDR3 runs to 15 residues. The CDR3 region has the DNA TGCGCCAGCAGCCCTAGCGGGAGCCGAACCGGGGAGCTGTTTTTT. Translation gives CASSPSGSRTGELFF.

The rearrangement links TRBV28 to TRBJ2-2; TRBD1 matches 7 bases. From germline, CDR1 is MDHEN and CDR2 SYDVKM. The CDR3 is made up of 14 amino acids. The junction had 5 bases not matched to a gene; V was cut back by 5 bases and J by 5 bases. The CDR3 DNA reads as TGTGCCAGCAGTACAGGGGTGGGGACCGGGGAGCTGTTTTTT. Its protein is CASSTGVGTGELFF.

The rearrangement links TRBV10-3 to TRBJ1-2; a possible D gene is TRBD1 (6 bases). The CDR3 runs 15 residues. Germline lookup yields CDR1 ENHRY and CDR2 SYGVKD. V gave up 0 bases and J gave up 4 bases, with 12 bases separating them. The DNA for the CDR3 is TGTGCCATCAGTGAGTCGAGGGGGGGCTCCTATGGCTACACCTTC. Its translation is CAISESRGGSYGYTF.

This chain connects TRBV19 to TRBJ2-1; TRBD2 matches 9 bases. V gave up 1 base and J gave up 8 bases; unmatched junction bases: 6. This CDR3 contains 15 residues. CDR1 is LNHDA and CDR2 is SQIVND in the germline V gene (reference sequence). The CDR3 DNA reads TGTGCCAGTAGTATAGCTAGCGGGGCTAGGGATGAGCAGTTCTTC. It encodes CASSIASGARDEQFF.

The V call is TRBV3-1 (or the pseudogene TRBV3-2), the J call TRBJ1-1; perhaps TRBD1 as D (5 bases). CDR3 length: 14 residues. Trimming stripped 3 bases from V and 3 bases from J, with 11 bases between. Germline CDR1 reads LGHDT; CDR2 reads YNNKEL (reference sequence). CDR3 sequence reads: CASSQGGGYTEAFF. The CDR3 DNA reads TGTGCCAGCAGCCAGGGCGGGGGGTACACTGAAGCTTTCTTT.

This chain connects TRBV7-6 to TRBJ2-1; the match to TRBD1 covers 10 bases. V shed 5 bases and J 3 bases; nucleotides not matched to a gene: 4. The length of the CDR3 is 15 residues. From germline, CDR1 is SGHVS and CDR2 FNYEAQ. This chain's CDR3 is CASSRGQGNYNEQFF. The CDR3 DNA is TGTGCCAGCAGCCGGGGACAGGGGAACTACAATGAGCAGTTCTTC. The full variable domain, completed using reference TRBV7-6 and TRBJ2-1, is GAGVSQSPRYKVTKRGQDVALRCDPISGHVSLYWYRQALGQGPEFLTYFNYEAQQDKSGLPNDRFSAERPEGSISTLTIQRTEQRDSAMYRCASSRGQGNYNEQFFGPGTRLTVL.

The V call is TRBV6-1, the J call TRBJ2-1; perhaps D is TRBD1 or TRBD2 (7 bases each). CDR1 MNHNS and CDR2 SASEGT come from the germline V gene. Trimming left V 6 bases short and J 9 bases short, with 27 bases between. The CDR3 length is 17 residues. CDR3 bases: TGTGCCAGCAGAGAACAGGGGTTGCTTGCCCCGGGGGGTGAGCAGTTCTTC. It encodes CASREQGLLAPGGEQFF.

The V gene is TRBV18, the J gene TRBJ2-1; 11 bases are shared with TRBD2. J gave up 2 bases and V 3 bases, and 0 bases lay outside the gene matches. This CDR3 is built from 15 residues. Germline loops: CDR1 KGHSH, CDR2 LQKENI. CDR3 protein: CASSPTSGAYNEQFF. CDR3 DNA: TGTGCCAGCTCACCGACTAGCGGGGCCTACAATGAGCAGTTCTTC.

The chain combines TRBV30 with TRBJ2-3; D may be TRBD1 (5 bases). The V and J ends lost 2 bases and 2 bases respectively, with 26 bases between them. The germline CDR1 and CDR2 sequences are GTSNPN and SVGIG (reference sequence). This CDR3 spans 19 amino acids. CDR3 DNA: TGTGCCTGGAGTCCAACCTGGGGCAGGGCGACGGAAGACACAGATACGCAGTATTTT. Protein product: CAWSPTWGRATEDTDTQYF.

The CDR3, as DNA: TGTGCCAGCAGCCTCCGAGGGCGGGCAGAAGATACGCAGTATTTT. Its protein product is CASSLRGRAEDTQYF. This rearrangement joins TRBV7-9 to TRBJ2-3, with TRBD2 as a possible D gene (5 bases). Germline values: CDR1 SEHNR, CDR2 FQNEAQ (reference sequence). With 5 bases removed from V and 5 bases from J, the gap between germline ends came to 17 bases. The CDR3 covers 15 residues. The complete variable domain, with remaining parts taken from reference TRBV7-9 and TRBJ2-3, reads DTGVSQNPRHKITKRGQNVTFRCDPISEHNRLYWYRQTLGQGPEFLTYFQNEAQLEKSRLLSDRFSAERPKGSFSTLEIQRTEQGDSAMYLCASSLRGRAEDTQYFGPGTRLTVL.

The chain carries TRBV28 and TRBJ1-2; D may be TRBD1 (6 bases). The germline V gene has CDR1 MDHEN and CDR2 SYDVKM. Deletions cut 9 bases from V and 4 bases from J, with 12 bases between. The CDR3 sequence is 12 residues long. CDR3 amino acids: CASGGAPYGYTF. CDR3 DNA: TGTGCCAGTGGGGGGGCCCCCTATGGCTACACCTTC.

The J gene is TRBJ2-7, the V gene TRBV5-1, with TRBD2 matching over 13 bases. This CDR3 comprises 14 residues. The trim removed 4 bases at V and 4 bases at J, leaving 2 bases unmatched. The germline gives CDR1 SGHRS, CDR2 YFSETQ. CDR3 in amino acids: CASSRTSGSYEQYF. The CDR3 DNA reads TGCGCCAGCAGCCGGACTAGCGGGAGTTACGAGCAGTACTTC.

The chain has TRBV20-1 and TRBJ2-7, with 10 bases identical to TRBD2. Trimming removed 3 bases from V and 7 bases from J; junction bases left unmatched: 6. The CDR3 length is 13 residues. Per germline, CDR1 DFQATT and CDR2 SNEGSKA (reference sequence). CDR3 in DNA: TGCAGTGCTAGTACCAGCGGGAGGGGGGAGCAGTACTTC. The encoded protein is CSASTSGRGEQYF.

The chain couples TRBV6-5 to TRBJ2-7; D gene uncertain. This CDR3 has 14 amino acids. Germline values: CDR1 MNHEY, CDR2 SVGAGI. Trimming stripped 2 bases from V and 6 bases from J, with 14 bases between. As DNA, the CDR3 is TGTGCCAGCAGTTACGAGGTCAAATCGCCCGAGCAGTACTTC. This sequence encodes CASSYEVKSPEQYF.

The V and J genes are TRBV24-1 and TRBJ2-1; 14 nucleotides match TRBD2. Germline-derived CDR1 and CDR2 are KGHDR and SFDVKD. The trim removed 4 bases at V and 11 bases at J, leaving 6 bases unmatched. The CDR3 sequence is 15 residues long. CDR3 nucleotide sequence: TGTGCCACCAGTGAGCCCGGGACTAGCGGGAGCAAGCAGTTCTTC. Translating it yields CATSEPGTSGSKQFF.